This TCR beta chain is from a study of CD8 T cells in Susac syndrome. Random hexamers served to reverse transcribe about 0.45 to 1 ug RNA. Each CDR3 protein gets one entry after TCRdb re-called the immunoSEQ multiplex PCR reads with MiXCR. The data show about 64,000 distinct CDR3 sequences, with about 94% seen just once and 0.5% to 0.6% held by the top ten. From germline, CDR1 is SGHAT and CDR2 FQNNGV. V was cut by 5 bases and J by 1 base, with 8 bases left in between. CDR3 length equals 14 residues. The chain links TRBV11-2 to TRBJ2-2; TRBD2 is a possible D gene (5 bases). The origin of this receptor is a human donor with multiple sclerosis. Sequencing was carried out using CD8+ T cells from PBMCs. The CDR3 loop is CASSRRGNTGELFF. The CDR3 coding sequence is TGTGCCAGCAGCCGCCGGGGGAACACCGGGGAGCTGTTTTTT.